The T cell receptor beta chain described here comes from a study of cytomegalovirus exposure and HLA in healthy donors. Study-level points and caveats: An ancestry cluster, one associated with Asian ancestry, reportedly showed fewer N-insertions than the 666-donor mean in a later analysis. Follow-up analysis seemed to connect common viral pathogens with several of the most significant clusters identified.

The CDR3 covers 12 residues. CDR1 is SGHAT, CDR2 FQNNGV, per germline. In regard to this clone: No antigen is known for it.

A multiplex PCR was run with 60 Vbeta primers and 13 Jbeta primers. TCRdb's copy holds only in-frame clones and misses some; the assay was immunoSEQ multiplex PCR. The profile shows roughly 200,000 clones, about four fifths of them singletons. This receptor was obtained from a girl between 5 and 17 years old in good health and CMV-seropositive. The specimen was PBMCs. The chain combines TRBV11-2 with TRBJ2-5; maybe TRBD2 (5 bases). The last part of the DNA fits TRBJ2-7 better; the J call may be wrong. The CDR3 sequence is CASSLAGSEQYF. As DNA, the CDR3 is TGTGCCAGCAGCTTAGCGGGGTCCGAGCAGTACTTC.